This is a list of T cell receptor beta chains from one sample in a study of vaccination effects on CD4 cells after COVID-19. Which antigens these TCRs recognize remains unknown. This table comes from immunoSEQ multiplex PCR, and its TCRdb copy is limited to in-frame clones, with some not included. The table records 45,000 to 50,000 clones, about 75% of them present only once. The specimen was CD4+ T cells from PBMCs cultured without peptide, collected before COVID-19 vaccination. The receptor source for this set is a human donor who had a prior SARS-CoV-2 infection. CDR3s include the opening cysteine and the closing phenylalanine or tryptophan. The D gene is left open where the match is weak. Clone size is shown for a subset of rows, as once, few, many or a class of expanded clone.

V	D	size	J	CDR3	DNA
TRBV2	TRBD1	NA	TRBJ2-5	CASSEATGVPETQYF	TGTGCCAGCAGTGAAGCAACAGGGGTTCCGGAGACCCAGTACTTC
TRBV5-1	NA	NA	TRBJ2-3	CASSIATTDTQYF	TGCGCCAGCAGTATAGCGACCACAGATACGCAGTATTTT
TRBV10-3	TRBD2	NA	TRBJ2-7	CAISTPGLVVYEQYF	TGTGCCATCAGTACTCCGGGACTAGTAGTCTACGAGCAGTACTTC
TRBV19	NA	NA	TRBJ1-2	CASSALEAGTDYGYTF	TGTGCCAGTAGTGCTTTAGAGGCAGGGACCGACTATGGCTACACCTTC
TRBV7-2	NA	few	TRBJ1-6	CASSLDNSPLHF	TGTGCCAGCAGCTTGGACAATTCACCCCTCCACTTT
TRBV7-2	TRBD2	NA	TRBJ2-2	CASSLGTSGGFGELFF	TGTGCCAGCAGCCTCGGGACTAGCGGGGGCTTCGGGGAGCTGTTTTTT
TRBV4-3	NA	NA	TRBJ2-6	CASSNGGSGANVLTF	TGCGCCAGCAGCAATGGGGGATCAGGGGCCAACGTCCTGACTTTC
TRBV5-1	TRBD2	NA	TRBJ2-5	CASSPPGLAGGLSGTQYF	TGCGCCAGCAGCCCACCGGGACTAGCGGGGGGTTTGAGTGGGACCCAGTACTTC
TRBV19	TRBD2	medium-sized	TRBJ2-3	CASSYPSGSSDTQYF	TGTGCCAGTAGTTACCCTAGCGGGAGCTCAGATACGCAGTATTTT
TRBV6-5	NA	NA	TRBJ1-1	CASSYSTETEAFF	TGTGCCAGCAGTTACTCGACGGAGACTGAAGCTTTCTTT
TRBV6-5	TRBD1	once	TRBJ2-5	CASRTGDYQETQYF	TGTGCCAGCAGGACAGGGGACTACCAAGAGACCCAGTACTTC
TRBV7-2	NA	NA	TRBJ2-1	CASSLVGSRYNEQFF	TGTGCCAGCAGCTTAGTCGGTTCCCGCTACAATGAGCAGTTCTTC
TRBV18	TRBD1	once	TRBJ2-7	CASSPMGDRLYEQYF	TGTGCCAGCTCACCAATGGGGGACAGACTTTACGAGCAGTACTTC
TRBV30	TRBD1	NA	TRBJ2-3	CASSGGTDTQYF	TGTGCCAGTTCAGGGGGCACCGATACGCAGTATTTT
TRBV6-5	NA	NA	TRBJ1-6	CASTTGNSPLHF	TGTGCCAGCACCACAGGGAATTCACCCCTCCACTTT
TRBV4-3	TRBD2	NA	TRBJ2-1	CASSQRPGTSGTNEQFF	TGCGCCAGCAGCCAGAGGCCGGGGACTAGCGGGACCAATGAGCAGTTCTTC
TRBV7-3	TRBD1	NA	TRBJ1-1	CASSQGGEAFF	TGTGCCAGCAGCCAGGGGGGAGAAGCTTTCTTT
TRBV6-1	NA	NA	TRBJ1-2	CASTRVDYGYTF	TGTGCCAGCACGAGGGTCGACTATGGCTACACCTTC
TRBV30	NA	once	TRBJ2-4	CAWMVKAAKNIQYF	TGTGCCTGGATGGTAAAGGCGGCCAAAAACATTCAGTACTTC
TRBV7-2	TRBD1	NA	TRBJ1-2	CASSLRIPSGTGGSYGYTF	TGTGCCAGCAGCCTTCGTATCCCTTCTGGGACAGGGGGTTCCTATGGCTACACCTTC
TRBV2	NA	NA	TRBJ1-6	CASRPSRDSPLHF	TGTGCCAGCAGGCCGTCGCGGGATTCACCCCTCCACTTT
TRBV9	TRBD1	NA	TRBJ1-1	CASSLGQVNTEAFF	TGTGCCAGCAGCCTCGGACAGGTGAACACTGAAGCTTTCTTT
TRBV7-6	TRBD1	NA	TRBJ2-5	CASSHPEGQGALGIGETQYF	TGTGCCAGCAGCCACCCAGAAGGACAGGGGGCGCTTGGGATTGGGGAGACCCAGTACTTC
TRBV10-3	TRBD1	NA	TRBJ1-1	CAISGTGAGDTEAFF	TGTGCCATCAGTGGGACAGGGGCCGGGGACACTGAAGCTTTCTTT
TRBV9	NA	NA	TRBJ2-3	CASGESTDTQYF	TGTGCCAGCGGGGAATCCACAGATACGCAGTATTTT
TRBV10-3	TRBD2	NA	TRBJ2-5	CAIRTSGGQETQYF	TGTGCCATTCGGACTAGCGGGGGGCAAGAGACCCAGTACTTC
TRBV11-1	NA	NA	TRBJ1-6	CASSSQGGSGSPLHF	TGTGCCAGCAGCTCACAGGGAGGCTCGGGTTCACCCCTCCACTTT
TRBV30	TRBD1	NA	TRBJ1-5	CAWSRGTANVNQPQHF	TGTGCCTGGAGTCGTGGGACAGCTAACGTCAATCAGCCCCAGCATTTT
TRBV5-1	TRBD1	few	TRBJ1-1	CASSRDRGPTEAFF	TGCGCCAGCAGCAGAGACAGGGGGCCCACTGAAGCTTTCTTT
TRBV27	NA	few	TRBJ1-6	CASSSDTVNSPLHF	TGTGCCAGCAGTTCCGACACCGTTAATTCACCCCTCCACTTT
TRBV2	TRBD1	NA	TRBJ1-5	CASSGTGEAQPQHF	TGTGCCAGCAGCGGAACAGGGGAGGCTCAGCCCCAGCATTTT
TRBV18	NA	NA	TRBJ2-2	CASSPQSGELFF	TGTGCCAGCTCACCCCAATCTGGTGAGCTGTTTTTT
TRBV5-1	TRBD2	NA	TRBJ2-3	CASSSTSGRIADTQYF	TGCGCCAGCAGCTCGACTAGCGGGAGAATCGCAGATACGCAGTATTTT
TRBV19	NA	once	TRBJ1-2	CASSLTGTNPYGYTF	TGTGCCAGTAGTTTAACCGGGACTAACCCCTATGGCTACACCTTC
TRBV20-1	NA	NA	TRBJ1-2	CSASGGSYGYTF	TGCAGTGCTAGTGGGGGATCCTATGGCTACACCTTC